These T cell receptor beta chains were read from a single sample in a study of graft-versus-host responses after intestinal transplantation. The protocol was immunoSEQ multiplex PCR, while the TCRdb copy is restricted to in-frame clones and leaves out a portion. The profile shows 40,000 or so clones, over 85% of them singletons. This sample comprised PBMCs, obtained 16 days after intestinal transplant. The receptor set was obtained from a human patient who received an intestinal transplant, so some T cells may come from the graft donor. Both conserved end residues are part of each CDR3. The D gene is left open where the match is weak. Expanded clones get a size class; other rows say once, few or many, or leave the size out.

size: .; V: TRBV7-9; J: TRBJ2-1; D: .; DNA: TGTGCCAGCAGCATATTTCCTCCTGAGCAGTTCTTC; CDR3: CASSIFPPEQFF
size: .; V: TRBV5-1; J: TRBJ1-1; D: TRBD1; DNA: TGCGCCAGCAGCTTTCGACAGGGGGGGACTGAAGCTTTCTTT; CDR3: CASSFRQGGTEAFF
size: .; V: TRBV4-1; J: TRBJ2-1; D: TRBD2; DNA: TGCGCCAGCAGCCGCCCCTATGGCGGGAGTTACCATGAGCAGTTCTTC; CDR3: CASSRPYGGSYHEQFF
size: .; V: TRBV6-1; J: TRBJ1-5; D: .; DNA: TGTGCCAGCAGTGAGGCTAGAGCAGGGTACGGTCAGCCCCAGCATTTT; CDR3: CASSEARAGYGQPQHF
size: .; V: TRBV4-1; J: TRBJ1-1; D: .; DNA: TGCGCCAGCAGCCAAGGAGGGCTTGGTATGAACACTGAAGCTTTCTTT; CDR3: CASSQGGLGMNTEAFF
size: .; V: TRBV13; J: TRBJ2-1; D: .; DNA: TGTGCCAGCAGCTTAGGGAGAAAAGCGCGGGTAGAGCAGTTCTTC; CDR3: CASSLGRKARVEQFF
size: .; V: TRBV28; J: TRBJ1-1; D: .; DNA: TGTGCCAGCAGTTTTCGAATAGAGATTGAAGCTTTCTTT; CDR3: CASSFRIEIEAFF
size: .; V: TRBV28; J: TRBJ2-7; D: .; DNA: TGTGCCAGCAGCTCTACCAGGGTGGGTGAGCAGTACTTC; CDR3: CASSSTRVGEQYF
size: .; V: TRBV19; J: TRBJ2-1; D: TRBD1; DNA: TGTGCCAGCGGACAGGGGGTCTACAATGAGCAGTTCTTC; CDR3: CASGQGVYNEQFF
size: once; V: TRBV27; J: TRBJ2-3; D: .; DNA: TGTGCCAGCAGTTCAGTGGGCCATTCCAGCACAGATACGCAGTATTTT; CDR3: CASSSVGHSSTDTQYF
size: .; V: TRBV7-9; J: TRBJ2-6; D: .; DNA: TGTGCCAGCACCACCGATTGGGACAACGTCCTGACTTTC; CDR3: CASTTDWDNVLTF
size: .; V: TRBV7-2; J: TRBJ2-1; D: .; DNA: TGTGCCAGCAACTCCCAGGACTCCCTTGGCAATGAGCAGTTCTTC; CDR3: CASNSQDSLGNEQFF
size: .; V: TRBV28; J: TRBJ2-5; D: TRBD2; DNA: TGTGCCAGCAGTCCCGCTAGCGGGAGGGGAGAGACCCAGTACTTC; CDR3: CASSPASGRGETQYF
size: once; V: TRBV2; J: TRBJ2-3; D: .; DNA: TGTGCCAGCAGTTACAGGGCCAGGGGCACAGATACGCAGTATTTT; CDR3: CASSYRARGTDTQYF
size: .; V: TRBV27; J: TRBJ2-4; D: TRBD1; DNA: TGTGCCAGCACCGGACAGGGGATAAACATTCAGTACTTC; CDR3: CASTGQGINIQYF
size: .; V: TRBV9; J: TRBJ2-1; D: .; DNA: TGTGCCAGCAGCGTACTGGGGGAGTCCTACAATGAGCAGTTCTTC; CDR3: CASSVLGESYNEQFF
size: .; V: TRBV9; J: TRBJ1-3; D: TRBD1; DNA: TGTGCCAGCAGCGGTGGGGGGACAGGCCTTCGAAACACCATATATTTT; CDR3: CASSGGGTGLRNTIYF
size: .; V: TRBV2; J: TRBJ2-1; D: TRBD2; DNA: TGTGCCAGCAGTGAGGGACTAGCGGATTACAATGAGCAGTTCTTC; CDR3: CASSEGLADYNEQFF
size: .; V: TRBV29-1; J: TRBJ1-3; D: .; DNA: TGCAGCGTTGGCACAGGGAGCTCTGGAAACACCATATATTTT; CDR3: CSVGTGSSGNTIYF
size: .; V: TRBV30; J: TRBJ2-2; D: .; DNA: TGTGCCTGGACGGGCCCTAACACCGGGGAGCTGTTTTTT; CDR3: CAWTGPNTGELFF
size: .; V: TRBV10-3; J: TRBJ2-7; D: .; DNA: TGTGCCATCAGTGAATTTTCGGGAGCAGCAGACGAGCAGTACTTC; CDR3: CAISEFSGAADEQYF
size: .; V: TRBV5-1; J: TRBJ2-6; D: TRBD1; DNA: TGCGCCAGCAGCTGGACAGGGGGAGGTGGGGCCAACGTCCTGACTTTC; CDR3: CASSWTGGGGANVLTF
size: .; V: TRBV12-5; J: TRBJ2-1; D: .; DNA: TGTGCTAGTGGTTTGGTCTGGCGCTCCTACAATGAGCAGTTCTTC; CDR3: CASGLVWRSYNEQFF
size: .; V: TRBV5-5; J: TRBJ2-2; D: .; DNA: TGTGCCAGCAGCTTGGCGGGGAGGCCCAACACCGGGGAGCTGTTTTTT; CDR3: CASSLAGRPNTGELFF
size: .; V: TRBV6-1; J: TRBJ1-2; D: .; DNA: TGTGCCAGCAATTCCTTCGCGGCGGGCGGCTACACCTTC; CDR3: CASNSFAAGGYTF
size: .; V: TRBV5-5; J: TRBJ2-5; D: TRBD2; DNA: TGTGCCAGCAGCTTGGGAATTAGCGGGAGAGAGACCCAGTACTTC; CDR3: CASSLGISGRETQYF
size: .; V: TRBV28; J: TRBJ2-7; D: .; DNA: TGTGCCAGCAGTCACCGGGACGGAAGGTCCTACGAGCAGTACTTC; CDR3: CASSHRDGRSYEQYF
size: .; V: TRBV15; J: TRBJ1-2; D: .; DNA: TGTGCCACCAGCAGTGAAGGGGAAAACTATGGCTACACCTTC; CDR3: CATSSEGENYGYTF
size: .; V: TRBV19; J: TRBJ2-5; D: TRBD2; DNA: TGTGCCAGACCGGCGGCGGGAGATAGAGAGCAGTACTTC; CDR3: CARPAAGDREQYF
size: .; V: TRBV27; J: TRBJ1-2; D: .; DNA: TGTGCCAGCAGTCCCTATAAAACAGGGACCTATGGCTACACCTTC; CDR3: CASSPYKTGTYGYTF
size: .; V: TRBV7-8; J: TRBJ2-3; D: TRBD2; DNA: TGTGCCAGCAGCTTATTTGTGGTAGTAGCGGGAGGGCGGACAGATACGCAGTATTTT; CDR3: CASSLFVVVAGGRTDTQYF
size: .; V: TRBV2; J: TRBJ2-1; D: .; DNA: TGTGCCAGCAGTGAAGGCCGTTACAATGAGCAGTTCTTC; CDR3: CASSEGRYNEQFF
size: .; V: TRBV4-3; J: TRBJ2-3; D: TRBD2; DNA: TGCGCCAGCAGCCAAGATACTAGCGGGAGGCAGGGGTACACAGATACGCAGTATTTT; CDR3: CASSQDTSGRQGYTDTQYF
size: .; V: TRBV6-5; J: TRBJ2-5; D: .; DNA: TGTGCCAGCAGTGAATTTGTGTCTCAAGAGACCCAGTACTTC; CDR3: CASSEFVSQETQYF
size: .; V: TRBV28; J: TRBJ2-1; D: .; DNA: TGTGCCAGCAGTTTAGGTTCTCCCGGGGTGAGCGACAATGAGCAGTTCTTC; CDR3: CASSLGSPGVSDNEQFF
size: .; V: TRBV7-6; J: TRBJ2-2; D: .; DNA: TGTGCCAGCAGCTTAGGACAGCTTACGAGCGGGCACACCGGGGAGCTGTTTTTT; CDR3: CASSLGQLTSGHTGELFF
size: .; V: TRBV4-2; J: TRBJ2-5; D: .; DNA: TGTGCCAGCAGCCAAGATCTCGGGACCCAGTACTTC; CDR3: CASSQDLGTQYF
size: .; V: TRBV7-8; J: TRBJ1-5; D: TRBD1; DNA: TGTGCCAGCAGCCCGACAGGGAGCAATCAGCCCCAGCATTTT; CDR3: CASSPTGSNQPQHF
size: .; V: TRBV28; J: TRBJ1-3; D: .; DNA: TGTGCCAGCAGTTTTCCCTGGGTGGGCAGCTCTGGAAACACCATATATTTT; CDR3: CASSFPWVGSSGNTIYF
size: .; V: TRBV19; J: TRBJ2-1; D: .; DNA: TGTGCCAGTAGTATTGGAGGGAGTGAAGGGAATGAGCAGTTCTTC; CDR3: CASSIGGSEGNEQFF
size: .; V: TRBV5-4; J: TRBJ2-3; D: .; DNA: TGTGCCAGCAGCTTATCGCCAACAGATACGCAGTATTTT; CDR3: CASSLSPTDTQYF
size: .; V: TRBV2; J: TRBJ2-7; D: .; DNA: TGTGCCAGCAGTGACAGCTCCTACGAGCAGTACTTC; CDR3: CASSDSSYEQYF
size: .; V: TRBV29-1; J: TRBJ2-6; D: .; DNA: TGCAGCGTCGCCGGGACAATCCGTCCCGACTCTGGGGCCAACGTCCTGACTTTC; CDR3: CSVAGTIRPDSGANVLTF
size: .; V: TRBV5-4; J: TRBJ2-1; D: .; DNA: TGTGCCAGCAGCTTGGTGGACAATGAGCAGTTCTTC; CDR3: CASSLVDNEQFF
size: .; V: TRBV5-1; J: TRBJ2-1; D: TRBD2; DNA: TGCGCCAGCAGCTTAGGGGCTAGCGGATACTACAATGAGCAGTTCTTC; CDR3: CASSLGASGYYNEQFF
size: .; V: TRBV5-1; J: TRBJ1-1; D: .; DNA: TGCGCCAGCAGCTTGGGGCCAGGGTTTAACGGAGAACGTTCGATGAACACTGAAGCTTTCTTT; CDR3: CASSLGPGFNGERSMNTEAFF
size: .; V: TRBV6-7; J: TRBJ1-5; D: .; DNA: TGTGCCAGCAGTTTTTGGGGGGAAGCATTT; CDR3: CASSFWGEAF
size: .; V: TRBV19; J: TRBJ2-3; D: TRBD1; DNA: TGTGCCAGTACCTCGGGACAGGGGGCAGATACGCAGTATTTT; CDR3: CASTSGQGADTQYF
size: .; V: TRBV19; J: TRBJ1-3; D: .; DNA: TGTGCCAGTAGTATAGGGGGGTCTGGAAACACCATATATTTT; CDR3: CASSIGGSGNTIYF
size: .; V: TRBV2; J: TRBJ1-5; D: TRBD1; DNA: TGTGCCAGCAGTCCATACAGGGGCAGGCAGCCCCAGCATTTT; CDR3: CASSPYRGRQPQHF
size: .; V: TRBV27; J: TRBJ2-5; D: TRBD1; DNA: TGTGCCAGCAGTTTAGGCTTCCGGGACAGCCTCCAAGAGACCCAGTACTTC; CDR3: CASSLGFRDSLQETQYF
size: .; V: TRBV30; J: TRBJ2-7; D: TRBD2; DNA: TGTGCCTGGGGCACTAGCGGGAGGGAATCCTACGAGCAGTACTTC; CDR3: CAWGTSGRESYEQYF
size: .; V: TRBV27; J: TRBJ1-1; D: .; DNA: TGTGCCAGCAGTCCACCCCCGGCGGGGGGTACTGAAGCTTTCTTT; CDR3: CASSPPPAGGTEAFF
size: .; V: TRBV4-1; J: TRBJ2-7; D: .; DNA: TGCGCCAGCAGCCCAGGAAAGGGGTACGAGCAGTACTTC; CDR3: CASSPGKGYEQYF
size: once; V: TRBV28; J: TRBJ1-2; D: .; DNA: TGTGCCAGCAACCCGGACAGCTATGGCTACACCTTC; CDR3: CASNPDSYGYTF